This T cell receptor beta chain is drawn from a study of blood T cell repertoires in COVID-19. The wider study: Specimens from acute and convalescent COVID-19 originated in the United States, Italy and Spain.

CDR3 length equals 11 residues. The germline V gene has CDR1 LNHDA and CDR2 SQIVND (reference sequence). V shed 6 bases and J 14 bases; nucleotides not matched to a gene: 9. The method was immunoSEQ multiplex PCR; TCRdb's version includes in-frame clones alone and lacks a portion of them. This table holds roughly 63,000 clones, around 73% found once. The sample was peripheral blood. This chain links TRBV19 with TRBJ1-2; 7 nucleotides line up with TRBD1. This clonotype was sampled from an elderly man with acute or convalescent COVID-19. The CDR3 here is CASRTGATSTF. The CDR3 region has the DNA TGTGCCAGTAGAACAGGGGCCACGTCGACCTTC.